The following is a TCR beta chain sequence with its context. This clonotype showed up just a few times. Which antigen it targets is not known. No per-base quality is available; no much larger clone lies one base away. Receptor amplification or capture employed PCR. Instrument used: Illumina HiSeq 2500. TCR library preparation used molecular barcoding, with unique molecular identifiers applied to normalize quantification of the TCRbeta repertoire. The raw public data were reprocessed by TCRdb itself: fastp quality trimming at Q25, MiXCR clonotype calling, in-frame beta chains only. Each CDR3 protein gets just one entry, which takes the most common genes and DNA from the rows behind it. This sample is represented by roughly 500,000 distinct CDR3 sequences; roughly an eighth of them were singletons. The ten top clones hold 5% to 6% of the sample. The sample is drawn from a study of T-cell reconstitution after alpha-beta-depleted transplantation in children (dated by TCRdb to the mid-2010s). With regard to the full study: The study quantitatively tracked T-cell immune reconstitution after TCRalphabeta/CD19-depleted allogeneic hematopoietic cell transplantation in children using TCR repertoire profiling.

The germline V gene (reference sequence) sets CDR1 to SEHNR and CDR2 to FQNEAQ. CDR3 length: 15 amino acids, cysteine to phenylalanine. Just CDR3 DNA is preserved here, 45 bases in frame from base 1. Clipping removes 5 bases from V and 3 bases from J, with 5 as the unmatched junction base count. Recombination linked TRBV7-9 to TRBJ1-5, with 9 bases aligning to TRBD1. The sequence was obtained from a human donor who donated a stem cell graft to a child with combined immunodeficiency. The material was PBMCs from the stem cell graft donor, obtained from the stem cell graft. The DNA reads TGTGCCAGCAGCGTGGGGACAGGGTTCAATCAGCCCCAGCATTTT. This is translated as CASSVGTGFNQPQHF.